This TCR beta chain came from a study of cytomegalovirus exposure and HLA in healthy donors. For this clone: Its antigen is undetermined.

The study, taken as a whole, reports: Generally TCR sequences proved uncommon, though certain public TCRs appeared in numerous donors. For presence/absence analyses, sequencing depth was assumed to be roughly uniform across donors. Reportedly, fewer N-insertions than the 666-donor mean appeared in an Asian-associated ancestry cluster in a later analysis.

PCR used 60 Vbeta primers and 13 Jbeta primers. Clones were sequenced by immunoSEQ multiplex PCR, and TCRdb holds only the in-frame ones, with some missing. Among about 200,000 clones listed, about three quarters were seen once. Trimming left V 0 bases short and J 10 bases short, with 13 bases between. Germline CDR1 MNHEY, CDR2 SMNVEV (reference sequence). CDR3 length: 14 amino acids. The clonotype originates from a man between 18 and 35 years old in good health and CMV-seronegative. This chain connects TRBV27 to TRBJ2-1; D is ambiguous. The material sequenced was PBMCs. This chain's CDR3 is CASSLSRSEMEQFF. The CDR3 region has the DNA TGTGCCAGCAGTTTATCTAGATCCGAAATGGAGCAGTTCTTC.